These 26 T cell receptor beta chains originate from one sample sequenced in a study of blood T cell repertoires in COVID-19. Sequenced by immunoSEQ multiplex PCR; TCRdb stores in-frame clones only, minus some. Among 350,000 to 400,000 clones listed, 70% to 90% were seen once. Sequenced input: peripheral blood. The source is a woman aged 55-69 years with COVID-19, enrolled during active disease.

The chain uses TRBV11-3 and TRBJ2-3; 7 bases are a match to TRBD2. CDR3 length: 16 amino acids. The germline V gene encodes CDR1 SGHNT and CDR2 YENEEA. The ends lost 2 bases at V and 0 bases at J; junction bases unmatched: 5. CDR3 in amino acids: CASSLRAGTSTDTQYF. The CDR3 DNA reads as TGTGCCAGCAGCTTACGAGCGGGGACTAGCACAGATACGCAGTATTTT.

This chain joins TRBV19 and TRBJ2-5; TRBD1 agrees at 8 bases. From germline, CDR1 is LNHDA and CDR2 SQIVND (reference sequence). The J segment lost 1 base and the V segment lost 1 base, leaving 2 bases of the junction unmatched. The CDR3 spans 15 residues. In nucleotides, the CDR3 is TGTGCCAGTAGTATAGTAACAGGGGGCCAAGAGACCCAGTACTTC. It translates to CASSIVTGGQETQYF.

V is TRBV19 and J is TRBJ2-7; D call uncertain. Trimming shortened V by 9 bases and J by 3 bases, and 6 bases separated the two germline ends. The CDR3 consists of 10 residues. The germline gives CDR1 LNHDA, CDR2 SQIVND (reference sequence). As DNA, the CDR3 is TGTGCCAGCAATGTCTACGAGCAGTACTTC. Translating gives CASNVYEQYF.

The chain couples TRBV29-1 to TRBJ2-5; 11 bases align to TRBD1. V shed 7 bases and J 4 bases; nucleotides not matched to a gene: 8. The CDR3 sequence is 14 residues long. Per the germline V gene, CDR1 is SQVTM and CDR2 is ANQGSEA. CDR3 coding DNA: TGCAGCGCTTTTACCGGGACAGGGGGAGAGACCCAGTACTTC. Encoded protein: CSAFTGTGGETQYF. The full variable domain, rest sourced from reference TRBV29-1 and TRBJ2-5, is SAVISQKPSRDICQRGTSLTIQCQVDSQVTMMFWYRQQPGQSLTLIATANQGSEATYESGFVIDKFPISRPNLTFSTLTVSNMSPEDSSIYLCSAFTGTGGETQYFGPGTRLLVL.

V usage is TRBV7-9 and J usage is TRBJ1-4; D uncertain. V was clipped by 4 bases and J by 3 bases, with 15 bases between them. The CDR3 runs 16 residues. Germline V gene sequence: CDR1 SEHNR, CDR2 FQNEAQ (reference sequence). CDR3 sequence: CASSSSWEGPNEKLFF. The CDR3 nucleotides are TGTGCCAGCAGCTCAAGCTGGGAGGGTCCTAATGAAAAACTGTTTTTT.

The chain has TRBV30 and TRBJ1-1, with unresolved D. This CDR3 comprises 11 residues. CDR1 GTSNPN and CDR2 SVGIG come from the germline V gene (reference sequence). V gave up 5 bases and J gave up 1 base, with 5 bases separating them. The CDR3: CAWGQNTEAFF. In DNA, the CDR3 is TGTGCCTGGGGCCAGAACACTGAAGCTTTCTTT. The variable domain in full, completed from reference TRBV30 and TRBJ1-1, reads SQTIHQWPATLVQPVGSPLSLECTVEGTSNPNLYWYRQAAGRGLQLLFYSVGIGQISSEVPQNLSASRPQDRQFILSSKKLLLSDSGFYLCAWGQNTEAFFGQGTRLTVV.

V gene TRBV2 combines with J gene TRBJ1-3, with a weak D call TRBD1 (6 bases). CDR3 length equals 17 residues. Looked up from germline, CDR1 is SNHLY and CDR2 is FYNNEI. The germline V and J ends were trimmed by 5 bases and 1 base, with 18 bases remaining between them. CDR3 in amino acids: CASSSQGGGTSGNTIYF. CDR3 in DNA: TGTGCCAGCAGTTCACAGGGTGGGGGTACTTCTGGAAACACCATATATTTT.

The CDR3 nucleotides are TGTGCCAGCAGCGCCGGACTAGCGGGAGAAGGAGAAAACGAGCAGTACTTC. This encodes CASSAGLAGEGENEQYF. The chain links TRBV9 to TRBJ2-7; TRBD2 aligns across 13 bases. The germline gives CDR1 SGDLS, CDR2 YYNGEE. J lost 5 bases, V lost 3 bases, and 11 bases had no gene match. The CDR3 consists of 17 residues.

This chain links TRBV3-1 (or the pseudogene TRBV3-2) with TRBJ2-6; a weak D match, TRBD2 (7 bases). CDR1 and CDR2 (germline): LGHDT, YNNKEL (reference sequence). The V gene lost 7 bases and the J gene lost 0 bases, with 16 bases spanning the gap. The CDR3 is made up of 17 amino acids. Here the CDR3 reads CASTPLAGASGANVLTF. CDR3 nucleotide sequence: TGTGCCAGCACCCCTTTGGCGGGGGCCTCTGGGGCCAACGTCCTGACTTTC.

The CDR3 is CASQAGGVDTQYF. CDR3 in DNA: TGTGCCAGCCAAGCGGGGGGCGTGGATACGCAGTATTTT. This sequence joins TRBV11-3 and TRBJ2-3; TRBD2 matches 9 bases. The CDR3 has 13 amino acids. CDR1 SGHNT and CDR2 YENEEA come from the germline V gene. Trimming removed 8 bases from V and 6 bases from J; junction bases left unmatched: 6.

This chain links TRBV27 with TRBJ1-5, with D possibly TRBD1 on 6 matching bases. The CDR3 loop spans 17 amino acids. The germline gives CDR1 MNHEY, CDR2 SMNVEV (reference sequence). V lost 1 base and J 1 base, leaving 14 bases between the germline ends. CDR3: CASSLYGGRQSNQPQHF. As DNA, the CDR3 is TGTGCCAGCAGTTTATACGGGGGGCGGCAGAGCAATCAGCCCCAGCATTTT.

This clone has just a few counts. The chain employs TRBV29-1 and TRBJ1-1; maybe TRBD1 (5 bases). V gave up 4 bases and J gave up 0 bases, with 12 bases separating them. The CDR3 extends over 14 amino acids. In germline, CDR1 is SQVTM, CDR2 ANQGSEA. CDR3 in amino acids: CSVGGPPLNTEAFF. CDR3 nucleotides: TGCAGCGTTGGGGGCCCTCCCCTGAACACTGAAGCTTTCTTT.

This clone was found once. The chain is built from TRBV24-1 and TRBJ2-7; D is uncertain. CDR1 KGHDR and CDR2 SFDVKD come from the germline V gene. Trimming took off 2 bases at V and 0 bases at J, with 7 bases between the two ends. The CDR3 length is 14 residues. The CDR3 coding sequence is TGTGCCACCAGTGATTCCCGGAGCTCCTACGAGCAGTACTTC. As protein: CATSDSRSSYEQYF.

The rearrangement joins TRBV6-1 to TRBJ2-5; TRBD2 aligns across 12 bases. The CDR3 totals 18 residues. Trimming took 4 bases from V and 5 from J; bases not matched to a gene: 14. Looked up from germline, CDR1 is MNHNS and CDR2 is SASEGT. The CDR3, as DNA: TGTGCCAGCAGTGTCTCGCGGGCTAGCGGGGGGGCCCGGGAGACCCAGTACTTC. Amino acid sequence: CASSVSRASGGARETQYF.

The CDR3 sequence is CASSLAGQVDTQYF. The CDR3 nucleotides are TGCGCCAGCAGCTTGGCTGGGCAGGTAGATACGCAGTATTTT. The rearrangement uses TRBV5-1 and TRBJ2-3; D is uncertain. This CDR3 is 14 amino acids long. V lost 0 bases, J lost 5 bases, and 10 bases lay in between. Looked up from germline, CDR1 is SGHRS and CDR2 is YFSETQ.

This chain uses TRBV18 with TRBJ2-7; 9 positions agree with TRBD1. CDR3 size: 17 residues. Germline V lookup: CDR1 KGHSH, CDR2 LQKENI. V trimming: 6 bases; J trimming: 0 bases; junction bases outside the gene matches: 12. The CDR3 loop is CASSLIGGQGPSYEQYF. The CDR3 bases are TGTGCCAGCTCGTTAATTGGGGGACAGGGCCCCTCCTACGAGCAGTACTTC.

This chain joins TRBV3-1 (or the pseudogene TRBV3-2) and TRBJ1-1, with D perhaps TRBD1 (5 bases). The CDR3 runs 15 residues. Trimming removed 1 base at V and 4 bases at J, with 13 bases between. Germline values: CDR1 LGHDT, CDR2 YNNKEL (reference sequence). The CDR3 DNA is TGTGCCAGCAGCCAAGTAGGGGCTCGGGCCACTGAAGCTTTCTTT. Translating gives CASSQVGARATEAFF.

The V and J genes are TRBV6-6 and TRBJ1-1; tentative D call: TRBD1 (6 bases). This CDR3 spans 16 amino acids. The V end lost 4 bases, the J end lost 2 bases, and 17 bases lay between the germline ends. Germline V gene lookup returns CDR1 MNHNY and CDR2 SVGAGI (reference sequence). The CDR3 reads CASSSGAWTDNTEAFF. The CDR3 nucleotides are TGTGCCAGCAGTTCCGGGGCATGGACAGACAACACTGAAGCTTTCTTT.

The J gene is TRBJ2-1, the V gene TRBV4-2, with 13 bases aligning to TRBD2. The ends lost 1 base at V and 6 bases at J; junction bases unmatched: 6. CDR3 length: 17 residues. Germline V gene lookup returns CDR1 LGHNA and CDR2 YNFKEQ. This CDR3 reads CASSQGGTSGEVNEQFF. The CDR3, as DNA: TGTGCCAGCAGCCAAGGTGGGACTAGCGGGGAGGTCAATGAGCAGTTCTTC.

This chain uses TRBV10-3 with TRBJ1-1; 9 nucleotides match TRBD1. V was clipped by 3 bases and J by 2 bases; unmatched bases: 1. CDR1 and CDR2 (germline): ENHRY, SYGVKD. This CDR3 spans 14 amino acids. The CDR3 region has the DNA TGTGCCATCAGTGAAACAGGGGGCAACACTGAAGCTTTCTTT. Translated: CAISETGGNTEAFF.

The DNA of the CDR3 is TGTGCCAGCTCACTCATAACAGGGGCTGTCGGGGAGACCCAGTACTTC. Amino acids: CASSLITGAVGETQYF. The gene calls are TRBV18 and TRBJ2-5; TRBD1 agrees at 7 bases. Germline-derived CDR1 and CDR2 are KGHSH and LQKENI. The CDR3 is 16 residues long. Trimming cost V 4 bases and J 5 bases; bases outside gene matches: 13.

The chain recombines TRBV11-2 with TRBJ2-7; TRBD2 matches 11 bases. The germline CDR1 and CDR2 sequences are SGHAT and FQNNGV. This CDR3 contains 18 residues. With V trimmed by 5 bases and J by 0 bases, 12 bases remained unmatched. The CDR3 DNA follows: TGTGCCAGCAGCAAAATTCAGATACTAGCGGGGGCCTCCTACGAGCAGTACTTC. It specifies CASSKIQILAGASYEQYF.

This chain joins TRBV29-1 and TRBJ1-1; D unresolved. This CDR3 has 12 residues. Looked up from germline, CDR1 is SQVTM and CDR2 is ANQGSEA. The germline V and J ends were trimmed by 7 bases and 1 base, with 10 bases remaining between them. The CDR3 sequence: CSAEVRNTEAFF. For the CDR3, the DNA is TGCAGCGCCGAAGTGAGGAACACTGAAGCTTTCTTT.

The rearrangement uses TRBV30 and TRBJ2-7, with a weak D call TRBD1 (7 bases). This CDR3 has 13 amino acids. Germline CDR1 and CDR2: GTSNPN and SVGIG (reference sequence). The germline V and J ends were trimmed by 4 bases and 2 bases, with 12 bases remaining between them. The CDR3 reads CAWTQGGTYEQYF. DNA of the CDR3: TGTGCCTGGACCCAGGGGGGCACCTACGAGCAGTACTTC.

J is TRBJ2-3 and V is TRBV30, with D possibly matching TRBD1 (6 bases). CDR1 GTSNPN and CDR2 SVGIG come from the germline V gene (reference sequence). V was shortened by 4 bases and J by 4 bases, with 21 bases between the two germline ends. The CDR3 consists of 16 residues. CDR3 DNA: TGTGCCTGGACTAATGGATGGCTGAGGGGGTCAGATACGCAGTATTTT. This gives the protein CAWTNGWLRGSDTQYF.

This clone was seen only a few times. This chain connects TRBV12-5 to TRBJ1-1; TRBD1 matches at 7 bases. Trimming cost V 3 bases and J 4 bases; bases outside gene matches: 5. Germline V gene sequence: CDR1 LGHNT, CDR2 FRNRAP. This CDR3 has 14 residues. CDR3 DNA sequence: TGTGCTAGTGGTTTCACAGGGGCTCGCACTGAAGCTTTCTTT. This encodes CASGFTGARTEAFF.